The text below deals with one T cell receptor beta chain. This entry belongs to a study of blood T cell repertoires in COVID-19. Study as a whole: PBMCs, B-cell-depleted T cells, or T cells provided the cDNA or gDNA that made up the material.

Per the study methods: The assay estimated nucleated cells by amplifying reference gene primers. Produced via immunoSEQ multiplex PCR; TCRdb's table is partial and in-frame only. V, J and clone size are taken as reported in that table, and D and trimming were inferred from the DNA itself. The table lists hundreds of thousands of clones, 89% of them singletons. The CDR3 loop spans 17 amino acids. CDR1 and CDR2 from the germline V gene are LNHDA and SQIVND (reference sequence). The junction had 19 bases not matched to a gene; V was cut back by 3 bases and J by 14 bases. The receptor was derived from a man in his sixties who had recovered from COVID-19. The chain carries TRBV19 and TRBJ2-1; 10 bases match TRBD2. Sequencing input: peripheral blood. The CDR3 region is CASSMVGVAGGHPYEFF. The CDR3 nucleotides read TGTGCCAGTAGTATGGTAGGGGTAGCGGGAGGACATCCCTACGAGTTCTTC. The full variable domain, in which reference TRBV19 and TRBJ2-1 provide the parts outside the CDR3, is DGGITQSPKYLFRKEGQNVTLSCEQNLNHDAMYWYRQDPGQGLRLIYYSQIVNDFQKGDIAEGYSVSREKKESFPLTVTSAQKNPTAFYLCASSMVGVAGGHPYEFFGPGTRLTVL.